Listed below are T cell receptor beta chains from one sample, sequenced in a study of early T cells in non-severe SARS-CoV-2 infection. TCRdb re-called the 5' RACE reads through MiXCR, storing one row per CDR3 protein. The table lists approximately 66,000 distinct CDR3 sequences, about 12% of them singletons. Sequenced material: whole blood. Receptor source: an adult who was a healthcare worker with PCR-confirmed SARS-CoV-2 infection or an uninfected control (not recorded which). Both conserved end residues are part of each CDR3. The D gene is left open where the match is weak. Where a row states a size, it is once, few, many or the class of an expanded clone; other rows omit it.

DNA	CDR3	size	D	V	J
TGTGCCAGCAGCTTAATGGGGGAAGCTTTCTTT	CASSLMGEAFF	-	-	TRBV7-9	TRBJ1-1
TGTGCCAGCAGCACCTTTAAGGCAGATACGCAGTATTTT	CASSTFKADTQYF	-	-	TRBV5-4	TRBJ2-3
TGCGCCAGCAGCTTCAACCAGGGGGTGCGCTACAATGAGCAGTTCTTC	CASSFNQGVRYNEQFF	few	TRBD1	TRBV5-1	TRBJ2-1
TGTGCCAGCACTAACCGAGAAGTGGACACCGGGGAGCTGTTTTTT	CASTNREVDTGELFF	-	-	TRBV7-2	TRBJ2-2
TGCGCCAGCAGCCAAGAACGATCTGCAGGTCAGCCCCAGCATTTT	CASSQERSAGQPQHF	-	-	TRBV4-1	TRBJ1-5
TGTGCCAGCAGCTTAGGGTACCAAGAGACCCAGTACTTC	CASSLGYQETQYF	many	-	TRBV7-9	TRBJ2-5
TGTGCCAGCAGCCAAGTAACTGGAGGAGAGACCCAGTACTTC	CASSQVTGGETQYF	-	-	TRBV14	TRBJ2-5
TGCGCCAGCAGTGACCCCGGGACATCGAACACTGAAGCTTTCTTT	CASSDPGTSNTEAFF	-	-	TRBV10-1	TRBJ1-1
TGTGCCAGCAGTTACAGGACAGGGTTTGATCAGCCCCAGCATTTT	CASSYRTGFDQPQHF	few	TRBD1	TRBV6-5	TRBJ1-5
TGTGCCAGCAGCTTCAGGAATTTGAGAACAGGGGGAAAAGAGACCCAGTACTTC	CASSFRNLRTGGKETQYF	-	TRBD1	TRBV7-2	TRBJ2-5
TGTGCCAGCAGCTCACAAACCAATCAAGCTTTCTTT	CASSSQTNQAFF	few	-	TRBV7-9	TRBJ1-1
TGTGCCTGGAGTCGGTGGGACAGCCAGGCCTATGGCTACACCTTC	CAWSRWDSQAYGYTF	-	TRBD1	TRBV30	TRBJ1-2
TGTGCCAGCAACTACACCGGGACTAGCGGGGGGCGGAGATTGAATGAGCAGTTCTTC	CASNYTGTSGGRRLNEQFF	-	TRBD2	TRBV7-2	TRBJ2-1
TGCAGGGGGGGACAGGGTGCGGACACTGAAGCTTTCTTT	CRGGQGADTEAFF	-	TRBD1	TRBV20-1	TRBJ1-1
TGTGCCAGCAGCAGCCTTTGGGGGAATAACTATGGCTACACCTTC	CASSSLWGNNYGYTF	many	-	TRBV5-4	TRBJ1-2
TGTGCCTGGAGTCGGATGGGGGGAAATCAGCCCCAGCATTTT	CAWSRMGGNQPQHF	-	-	TRBV30	TRBJ1-5
TGTGCCAGCAGCTTTCGGACAGCCTACAATGAGCAGTTCTTC	CASSFRTAYNEQFF	many	-	TRBV7-8	TRBJ2-1
TGCAGTGCTAGACCCGTACAAGAGCAGTTCTTC	CSARPVQEQFF	few	-	TRBV20-1	TRBJ2-1
TGCAGTGCCACGTTACAGGGAGGGTACACCGGGGAGCTGTTTTTT	CSATLQGGYTGELFF	-	-	TRBV20-1	TRBJ2-2
TGTGCCAGCAGCGTAGACCAGATGAACACTGAAGCTTTCTTT	CASSVDQMNTEAFF	few	-	TRBV9	TRBJ1-1
TGTGCCAGCAGTTCACAGGTGAACACTGAAGCTTTCTTT	CASSSQVNTEAFF	few	-	TRBV12-3/TRBV12-4	TRBJ1-1
TGTGCCAGCAGCTTGGGCCTAGCGGGAGTAAGTGAGCAGTTCTTC	CASSLGLAGVSEQFF	-	TRBD2	TRBV5-8	TRBJ2-1
TGCGCCAGCAGCTTGTTGTCGGGACTCCAAGAGACCCAGTACTTC	CASSLLSGLQETQYF	many	-	TRBV5-1	TRBJ2-5
TGTGCCAGCAGCCCGGGACTATATGGCTACACCTTC	CASSPGLYGYTF	-	-	TRBV5-5	TRBJ1-2
TGCAGTGCTAGAGGTGGGGGGAATTCCTACGAGCAGTACTTC	CSARGGGNSYEQYF	few	-	TRBV20-1	TRBJ2-7
TGTGCCAGCAGTTCCCGGGACAGGGCACACTACGAGCAGTACTTC	CASSSRDRAHYEQYF	few	TRBD1	TRBV6-5	TRBJ2-7
TGTGCCAGCTCCCGAGGGACAGAAGAGACCCAGTACTTC	CASSRGTEETQYF	few	TRBD1	TRBV18	TRBJ2-5
TGTGCCAGCAGTTTTCCTCGATCGGGGGGGGATTCACCCCTCCACTTT	CASSFPRSGGDSPLHF	many	-	TRBV28	TRBJ1-6
TGTGCCAGTAGCGGTTCTATTCTCGTCCTGACTTTC	CASSGSILVLTF	many	-	TRBV19	TRBJ2-6
TGTGCCAGCAGTCTCGGGTTGAACACTGAAGCTTTCTTT	CASSLGLNTEAFF	-	-	TRBV6-2/TRBV6-3	TRBJ1-1
TGTGCCAGCAGCTTAATGCCGGGGGGTTCGGAGCAGTTCTTC	CASSLMPGGSEQFF	few	TRBD2	TRBV7-2	TRBJ2-1
TGCAGTGCTAGAGAGACTAGCGGAACGCAGTATTTT	CSARETSGTQYF	-	TRBD2	TRBV20-1	TRBJ2-3
TGTGCCAGCAGTCGGGACAGGAACTATGGCTACACCTTC	CASSRDRNYGYTF	-	TRBD1	TRBV28	TRBJ1-2
TGTGCCAGCAGAAGCATGGACCTAGGTGGCTATGGCTACACCTTC	CASRSMDLGGYGYTF	many	-	TRBV21-1	TRBJ1-2
TGTGCCATCAGTGAGCCAGAGGTGACTAGCATCAGTAGCCCCGCCGAAACCTCCTACAATGAGCAGTTCTTC	CAISEPEVTSISSPAETSYNEQFF	many	TRBD2	TRBV10-3	TRBJ2-1
TGTGCCAGCAGCTTAGCGCCCGGGACAGTAACCGGGGAGCTGTTTTTT	CASSLAPGTVTGELFF	few	TRBD1	TRBV7-7	TRBJ2-2
TGTGCCAGCAGCCAGAGAGCCGGAAAAGGACAGGGGTTGAACACCGGGGAGCTGTTTTTT	CASSQRAGKGQGLNTGELFF	few	TRBD1	TRBV28	TRBJ2-2
TGCGCCAGCAGCTTGGGGACGGGGCCAGTCCGAGGTGGCTACACCTTC	CASSLGTGPVRGGYTF	-	-	TRBV5-1	TRBJ1-2
TGCGCCAGCAGCCCGAGGAGTACAACTAATGAAAAACTGTTTTTT	CASSPRSTTNEKLFF	many	-	TRBV5-1	TRBJ1-4
TGTGCCAGCAGTGGGGGGTTGGGGGCCGGAGAGACCCAGTACTTC	CASSGGLGAGETQYF	many	-	TRBV28	TRBJ2-5
TGTGCCAGCAGCGGAAACAGCTTCGGGCAGCCCCAGCATTTT	CASSGNSFGQPQHF	few	-	TRBV7-6	TRBJ1-5
TGCGCCAGCAGCCTACCCGGACAGACACTACTAGCCAAAAACATTCAGTACTTC	CASSLPGQTLLAKNIQYF	few	-	TRBV23-1	TRBJ2-4
TGCGCCAGCAGCTCTACACTGACCACGCTGGAGACCCAGTACTTC	CASSSTLTTLETQYF	-	-	TRBV5-1	TRBJ2-5
TGTGCCAGCGTAGCGGGACAGGGAGATACGCAGTATTTT	CASVAGQGDTQYF	many	-	TRBV28	TRBJ2-3
TGCAGCGCTGACTCCGTAGGTACTGAAGCTTTCTTT	CSADSVGTEAFF	few	-	TRBV29-1	TRBJ1-1
TGTGCCAGCAAAAGGGGGATTAACACTGAAGCTTTCTTT	CASKRGINTEAFF	few	-	TRBV14	TRBJ1-1
TGCAGCGCTTGGGGATACTACGAGCAGTACTTC	CSAWGYYEQYF	-	-	TRBV29-1	TRBJ2-7
TGTGCCAGTAGTCCCAGGGACGCCGGCACAGATACGCAGTATTTT	CASSPRDAGTDTQYF	many	-	TRBV19	TRBJ2-3
TGTGCCAGCAGTCCGGGAGGGAGCGGGACCAGCACCTACAATGAGCAGTTCTTC	CASSPGGSGTSTYNEQFF	-	TRBD2	TRBV28	TRBJ2-1
TGTGCCAGCAGTTTATTCGTACGTGGGAACACTGAAGCTTTCTTT	CASSLFVRGNTEAFF	-	-	TRBV28	TRBJ1-1
TGTGCCAGCAGTGCGGACAGCACCTACAATGAGCAGTTCTTC	CASSADSTYNEQFF	many	-	TRBV2	TRBJ2-1
TGTGCCAGCAGTTACAGAGACCTTAGCAATCAGCCCCAGCATTTT	CASSYRDLSNQPQHF	-	-	TRBV6-6	TRBJ1-5
TGTGCCAGCAGTGACGGGACGAATAATTCACCCCTCCACTTT	CASSDGTNNSPLHF	-	-	TRBV25-1	TRBJ1-6
TGTGCCAGCTCACCACGTCGAACAGGGGGCTTAGGAGTAAACACTGAAGCTTTCTTT	CASSPRRTGGLGVNTEAFF	few	TRBD1	TRBV18	TRBJ1-1
TGTGCCAGCAGCTTAGATCGTTCCACTGAAGCTTTCTTT	CASSLDRSTEAFF	few	-	TRBV7-6	TRBJ1-1
TGCGCCAGCAGCCAAGGTAGAAACACAGATACGCAGTATTTT	CASSQGRNTDTQYF	many	-	TRBV4-3	TRBJ2-3
TGTGCCAGCACCCCCCCGGGACAGAGGAAAAGGGAGCAGTACTTC	CASTPPGQRKREQYF	-	TRBD1	TRBV28	TRBJ2-7
TGTGCCAGCAGTTACGGTAATGAGCAGTTCTTC	CASSYGNEQFF	many	-	TRBV6-2/TRBV6-3	TRBJ2-1